This entry describes one T cell receptor beta chain. Some clones are missing from TCRdb's copy, which holds only in-frame ones; the method was immunoSEQ multiplex PCR. The sample lists about 340,000 clones, roughly 93% occurring once. V was shortened by 1 base and J by 8 bases, with 9 bases between the two germline ends. CDR3 size: 12 residues. In germline, CDR1 is GTSNPN, CDR2 SVGIG (reference sequence). These data come from a study of brain T cells in children with intractable seizures. The time point denotes: blood from clinic visit 5 months post-surgery; TSC patient then seizure free. Surgery cases with the highest brain T cell transcript signatures were chosen for sequencing.

The TCR comes from a boy under two years old with tuberous sclerosis and intractable seizures. The specimen comprised peripheral blood, sampled 4 to 5 months after surgery. The V call is TRBV30, the J call TRBJ2-1; D uncertain. CDR3 bases: TGTGCCTGGAGTGACATTAGGGATGAGCAGTTCTTC. Translation: CAWSDIRDEQFF. Filled out from reference TRBV30 and TRBJ2-1, the complete variable domain reads SQTIHQWPATLVQPVGSPLSLECTVEGTSNPNLYWYRQAAGRGLQLLFYSVGIGQISSEVPQNLSASRPQDRQFILSSKKLLLSDSGFYLCAWSDIRDEQFFGPGTRLTVL.